This T cell receptor beta chain was captured by sequencing in a study of T-cell memory formation after mild COVID-19. Overall study context: TCR clusters were largely donor specific.

Researchers used 5'RACE with constant-segment primers to make TCR alpha and TCR beta cDNA libraries that carry sample barcodes and UMIs. Each CDR3 protein is one row after TCRdb ran MiXCR on the 5' RACE reads. The table includes around 150,000 distinct CDR3 sequences, roughly 15% detected once. The CDR3 totals 16 residues. Germline CDR1 and CDR2: LGHDT and YNNKEL (reference sequence). V lost 0 bases, J lost 9 bases, and 5 bases stayed unmatched. The table lists this clonotype with a few counts. The TCR sequence derives from an adult woman who had mild COVID-19 (a few samples of this study predate the infection). Cell type and time point are not known. Material: PBMCs or a T cell subset sorted from them (not recorded which). The chain combines TRBV3-1 with TRBJ1-4, with TRBD1 matching over 12 bases. The CDR3 DNA sequence: TGTGCCAGCAGCCAAGAATGTGGGACAGGGGGCCAAAAACTGTTTTTT. Its translation: CASSQECGTGGQKLFF.